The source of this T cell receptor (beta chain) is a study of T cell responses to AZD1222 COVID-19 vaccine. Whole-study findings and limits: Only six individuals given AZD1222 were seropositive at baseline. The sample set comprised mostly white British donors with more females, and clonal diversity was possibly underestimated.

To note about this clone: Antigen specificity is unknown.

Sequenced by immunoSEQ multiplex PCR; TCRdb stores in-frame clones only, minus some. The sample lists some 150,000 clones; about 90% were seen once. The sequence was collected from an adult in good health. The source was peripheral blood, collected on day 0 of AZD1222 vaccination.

In DNA, the CDR3 is TGTGCCAGCAGTGAAGCGGGGGCGGAGACCCAGTACTTC. Encoded protein: CASSEAGAETQYF. V and J are TRBV6-1 and TRBJ2-5; possible D gene TRBD1, 6 bases. CDR3 length: 13 amino acids. The germline CDR1 and CDR2 sequences are MNHNS and SASEGT. The ends were cut back, 0 bases at V and 5 bases at J, with 7 bases in the middle.